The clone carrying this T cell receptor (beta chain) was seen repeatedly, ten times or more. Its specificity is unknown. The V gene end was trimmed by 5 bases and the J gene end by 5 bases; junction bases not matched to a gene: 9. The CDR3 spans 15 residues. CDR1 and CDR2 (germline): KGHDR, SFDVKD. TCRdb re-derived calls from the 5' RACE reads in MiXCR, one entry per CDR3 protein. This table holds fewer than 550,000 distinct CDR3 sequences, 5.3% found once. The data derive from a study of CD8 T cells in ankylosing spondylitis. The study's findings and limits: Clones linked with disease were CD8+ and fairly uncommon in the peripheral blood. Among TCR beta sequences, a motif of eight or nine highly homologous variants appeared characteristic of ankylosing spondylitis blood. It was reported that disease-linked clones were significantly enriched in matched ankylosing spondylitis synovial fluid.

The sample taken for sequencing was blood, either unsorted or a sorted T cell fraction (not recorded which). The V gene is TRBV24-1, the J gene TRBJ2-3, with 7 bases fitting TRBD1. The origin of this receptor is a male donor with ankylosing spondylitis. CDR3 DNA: TGTGCCACCAGTGGTTTCACTACAGGGGAAGATACGCAGTATTTT. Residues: CATSGFTTGEDTQYF.